Following are 17 T cell receptor beta chains from one sample sequenced in a study of identical twins. TCRdb independently ran MiXCR on the 5' RACE reads; one entry per CDR3 protein. The sample carries roughly 150,000 distinct CDR3 sequences, under 4.5% recorded once. Sequencing used memory T cells sorted from blood. The receptors come from a young man in good health.

This clonotype was found a few times. This rearrangement joins TRBV7-9 to TRBJ2-3; 12 nucleotides align to TRBD1. CDR3 length: 16 residues. Per germline, CDR1 SEHNR and CDR2 FQNEAQ (reference sequence). With 0 bases clipped from V and 8 bases from J, the junction kept 6 bases outside the gene matches. Here the CDR3 DNA reads TGTGCCAGCAGCTTAGCACGGGGACAGGGGGCAGGTACGCAGTATTTT. This codes for CASSLARGQGAGTQYF. Supplemented by reference TRBV7-9 and TRBJ2-3, the full variable domain reads DTGVSQNPRHKITKRGQNVTFRCDPISEHNRLYWYRQTLGQGPEFLTYFQNEAQLEKSRLLSDRFSAERPKGSFSTLEIQRTEQGDSAMYLCASSLARGQGAGTQYFGPGTRLTVL.

This clonotype was seen repeatedly, ten times or more. The J gene is TRBJ2-2, the V gene TRBV5-1; the match to TRBD1 covers 7 bases. V shed 5 bases and J 6 bases; nucleotides not matched to a gene: 7. The CDR3 covers 14 residues. Germline-derived CDR1 and CDR2 are SGHRS and YFSETQ. The CDR3 loop reads CASRQTTGAGELFF. The CDR3 DNA reads TGCGCCAGCAGACAAACCACAGGGGCCGGGGAGCTGTTTTTT. Full variable domain (outside the CDR3, taken from reference TRBV5-1 and TRBJ2-2): KAGVTQTPRYLIKTRGQQVTLSCSPISGHRSVSWYQQTPGQGLQFLFEYFSETQRNKGNFPGRFSGRQFSNSRSEMNVSTLELGDSALYLCASRQTTGAGELFFGEGSRLTVL.

There are many counts of this clonotype. In DNA form, the CDR3 reads TGTGCCAGCAGTGAAATGGGACCTAGCGGGGCCCAGTACTTC. Protein product: CASSEMGPSGAQYF. The chain recombines TRBV6-1 with TRBJ2-5; the match to TRBD2 covers 9 bases. V was clipped by 2 bases and J by 9 bases; unmatched bases: 7. This CDR3 has 14 residues. Germline V CDR1 and CDR2: MNHNS, SASEGT.

This clonotype has only a few counts. CDR3 residues: CASSVIAGASYEQYF. In DNA form, the CDR3 reads TGTGCCAGCAGTGTCATAGCGGGAGCATCCTACGAGCAGTACTTC. V gene TRBV6-2 or TRBV6-3 combines with J gene TRBJ2-7; 9 bases align to TRBD2. V dropped 5 bases and J dropped 1; count of bases not matched to a gene: 6. The CDR3 consists of 15 residues. CDR1 and CDR2 from the germline V gene are MNHEY and SVGEGT.

This clonotype was seen repeatedly, ten times or more. The chain has TRBV7-9 and TRBJ1-1, with TRBD1 as a possible D gene (5 bases). There are 13 residues in the CDR3. V shed 5 bases and J shed 4 bases, with 11 bases lying between them. The V gene's germline CDR1 is SEHNR and CDR2 FQNEAQ (reference sequence). DNA of the CDR3: TGTGCCAGCAGCCGGGACCCTTTCACTGAAGCTTTCTTT. This gives the protein CASSRDPFTEAFF.

Concerning this clonotype itself: An end of the junction differs from the germline gene, which may be a read error. The chain joins TRBV28 to TRBJ1-3, with D unclear. CDR3 length equals 15 residues. The germline V gene has CDR1 MDHEN and CDR2 SYDVKM. The CDR3 sequence: CAGSLHASSGNTIYF. In DNA form, the CDR3 reads TGTGCCGGCAGTCTCCACGCAAGCTCTGGAAACACCATATATTTT.

The table lists this clonotype with many counts. V is TRBV5-8 and J is TRBJ2-1; D is ambiguous. The CDR3 consists of 14 residues. The germline V and J ends were trimmed by 1 base and 4 bases, with 9 bases remaining between them. CDR1 and CDR2 from the germline V gene are SGHTS and YDEGEE. CDR3 in DNA: TGTGCCAGCAGCTTGTATGGGGTATACAATGAGCAGTTCTTC. Encoded protein: CASSLYGVYNEQFF.

This clonotype was recorded many times. This sequence joins TRBV20-1 and TRBJ1-2, with unresolved D. Germline V CDR1 and CDR2: DFQATT, SNEGSKA (reference sequence). The CDR3 spans 13 residues. V was pared by 6 bases and J by 5 bases, with 16 bases between. The CDR3 nucleotides read TGCAGTGCACCAGGCGCCGACTTTTATGGCTACACCTTC. Amino acid sequence: CSAPGADFYGYTF.

At least ten counts were recorded for this clonotype. The chain employs TRBV6-5 and TRBJ1-6, with TRBD1 matching over 7 bases. With 1 base clipped from V and 7 bases from J, the junction kept 10 bases outside the gene matches. This CDR3 contains 17 residues. In germline, CDR1 is MNHEY, CDR2 SVGAGI. The CDR3 sequence is CASSYFGRGMYNSPLHF. The CDR3 DNA follows: TGTGCCAGCAGTTACTTCGGCAGGGGGATGTACAATTCACCCCTCCACTTT.

The chain recombines TRBV12-3 or TRBV12-4 with TRBJ2-2; a weak D match, TRBD2 (5 bases). This CDR3 is built from 15 residues. The V end was cut by 3 bases, the J end by 8 bases, with 16 bases between. CDR3 in DNA: TGTGCCAGCAGTTTGTCCCCGGGGTTACGTGGGGAGCTGTTTTTT. Residues: CASSLSPGLRGELFF.

At least ten counts were recorded for this clonotype. The CDR3 DNA reads as TGTGCCAGCAGTTACAGGACAGGGGGAGAGACCCAGTACTTC. Its protein is CASSYRTGGETQYF. The V gene is TRBV6-2 or TRBV6-3, the J gene TRBJ2-5; TRBD1 matches 10 bases. The CDR3 totals 14 residues. V gave up 2 bases and J gave up 4 bases; unmatched junction bases: 1. Germline CDR1 MNHEY, CDR2 SVGEGT.

This clonotype was recorded many times. The chain couples TRBV5-5 to TRBJ2-1, with D hard to call. Trimming took 0 bases from V and 3 from J, leaving 7 bases between them. The CDR3 covers 14 residues. From germline, CDR1 is SGHKS and CDR2 YYEKEE (reference sequence). The CDR3 DNA follows: TGTGCCAGCAGCTTGGAAGGGTTCTACAATGAGCAGTTCTTC. Its translation: CASSLEGFYNEQFF.

This clonotype was found many times. The rearrangement uses TRBV20-1 and TRBJ1-5; 8 bases line up with TRBD1. V lost 6 bases and J lost 4; bases outside the gene matches: 8. Germline CDR1 is DFQATT and CDR2 is SNEGSKA (reference sequence). The CDR3 sequence is 14 residues long. DNA for the CDR3: TGCAGTGCCCAGAGCACAGGGGGAAATCAGCCCCAGCATTTT. This translates into CSAQSTGGNQPQHF.

This clonotype was detected many times. This chain uses TRBV20-1 with TRBJ1-2, with D perhaps matching TRBD1 (6 bases). This CDR3 spans 12 amino acids. CDR1 and CDR2 from the germline V gene are DFQATT and SNEGSKA (reference sequence). V was clipped by 5 bases and J by 8 bases, with 15 bases between them. CDR3 protein: CSARQAPQGYTF. The CDR3 DNA reads TGCAGTGCTCGACAGGCACCGCAAGGCTACACCTTC.

This clonotype was detected ten times or more. This chain connects TRBV4-1 to TRBJ1-1, with D possibly TRBD1 on 5 matching bases. Germline V lookup: CDR1 MGHRA, CDR2 YSYEKL. V was pared by 0 bases and J by 1 base, with 15 bases between. The CDR3 is 17 residues long. The CDR3 DNA reads as TGCGCCAGCAGCCAAGAGGCTGGTCGGGGGTGGAACACTGAAGCTTTCTTT. The encoded protein is CASSQEAGRGWNTEAFF.

This clonotype came up many times. The CDR3 DNA reads as TGTGCCAGCAGTCAAAGCGGGAGGGATCAAGAGACCCAGTACTTC. Translating it yields CASSQSGRDQETQYF. The chain joins TRBV4-2 to TRBJ2-5; 10 bases are shared with TRBD2. CDR3 length: 15 residues. V dropped 6 bases and J dropped 2; count of bases not matched to a gene: 6. The germline gives CDR1 LGHNA, CDR2 YNFKEQ.

Many counts were recorded for this clonotype. The chain combines TRBV29-1 with TRBJ1-2, with D perhaps TRBD1 (5 bases). The V end was cut by 3 bases, the J end by 8 bases, with 10 bases between. Germline lookup yields CDR1 SQVTM and CDR2 ANQGSEA. The CDR3 covers 11 residues. For the CDR3, the DNA is TGCAGCGTTGACAGGGTGGAAGGCTACACCTTC. It translates to CSVDRVEGYTF.